The entry that follows covers one TCR beta chain sequence. Its specificity is not known. This record comes from a study of cytomegalovirus exposure and HLA in healthy donors. The V gene end was trimmed by 6 bases and the J gene end by 1 base; junction bases not matched to a gene: 3. This CDR3 spans 14 amino acids. Germline V gene lookup returns CDR1 MNHEY and CDR2 SVGAGI. Study-wide points: Common viral pathogens seemed to be connected with several of the most significant clusters, according to a later analysis. Analyses of presence/absence relied on an assumption of roughly uniform sequencing depth across donors. TCR beta sequences numbering around 15,000 were associated with HLA alleles at 0.05 false discovery rate in a later analysis.

The PCR contained 60 Vbeta and 13 Jbeta primers. Clones were sequenced by immunoSEQ multiplex PCR, and TCRdb holds only the in-frame ones, with some missing. The sample contains 200,000 or so clones, about 74% of which appear only once. The specimen was PBMCs. The J gene is TRBJ1-1, the V gene TRBV6-5; 9 bases are a match to TRBD1. This TCR was recovered from a man aged 35-49 years in good health and CMV-seronegative. For the CDR3, the DNA is TGTGCCAGCAGCCTGGGACAGGGGAACACTGAAGCTTTCTTT. Its translation: CASSLGQGNTEAFF.